This T cell receptor beta chain emerged from a study of spatial heterogeneity in lung cancer (dated by TCRdb to about 2019). Background on the whole study: Samples were obtained from 70 to 85 patients with early-stage, untreated non-small cell lung cancer from the lung TRACERx cohort. Follow-up PBMC samples were sequenced whenever available, with a median time to follow-up of approximately two years after resection. Beta-chain transcripts were consistently detected in greater numbers than alpha-chain transcripts, which likely reflected higher beta-chain transcript abundance. In the raw uncorrected reads, each unique combination of TCR and UMI appeared more than ten times on average. In non-small cell lung cancer, the study made a quantitative comparison of TCR alpha and beta repertoires among multiple tumor regions, matched nontumor lung and blood. The study linked features of the TCR repertoire to counts of nonsynonymous mutations, which were determined by whole-exome sequencing of tumor tissue. Both alpha and beta chains were TCR-sequenced in samples taken at surgery, namely 220 tumor regions, under 80 matched nontumor lung samples and over 55 PBMC samples. The research as a whole found: Additional single-cell paired TCR alpha and beta sequencing was considered necessary to confirm, at a functional level, the hypothesis that regional TCRs recognize regional mutations. Ubiquitous expanded tumor TCRs showed up in blood more often at tumor resection than at routine follow-up. Only roughly 15 patients were included in the comparisons of baseline and follow-up blood repertoires.

Libraries were made using 5' RACE. The sequencer listed for this sample is NextSeq 500. To allow correction of PCR and sequencing errors, the TCR library protocol tagged every TCR cDNA molecule with a unique molecular identifier. On the study's bioinformatics: Decombinator tools were used for TCR identification, UMI-based error correction and CDR3 extraction. Expanded TCRs were defined as those above a frequency of 2 per 1,000, corresponding to the top 1% of the tumor frequency distribution. Renyi diversity was computed with the R vegan package after each repertoire had been subsampled 100 times to 5,000 TCRs. CDR3 similarity networks were built from amino acid triplet string-kernel similarity, with CDR3s being connected when pairwise similarity was above 0.82. TCRdb reprocessing: public reads trimmed at Q25 with fastp, clones called with MiXCR, in-frame beta chains kept. Entries that share a CDR3 protein sequence are merged under the most common genes and DNA. Clone size and V and J calls follow TCRdb, not the original study. The sample table records 110,000 or so distinct CDR3 sequences; less than 14% of these occur just once. The ten largest clonotypes hold about 24% of the sample.

This clonotype was observed a handful of times. No cognate antigen has been identified for it. Per-base qualities were not stored, and no clone one base away is much larger. The time point label for this specimen denotes: blood at routine non-recurrence follow-up after resection. Without any cell sorting, TCR sequencing was performed on whole RNA extracted either from tumor and nontumor lung tissue or from cryopreserved PBMC samples. Patients were selected for TCR sequencing only if sufficient RNA was available from at least two tumor regions. This TCR derives from a female donor with early-stage non-small cell lung cancer. This specimen consisted of PBMCs, obtained at follow-up.

DNA sequence: TGTGCCAGCATTGGAGAGGCAGGGGGCTATGGAAACACCATATATTTT. Its translation is CASIGEAGGYGNTIYF. This chain is built from TRBV6-6 and TRBJ1-3; the junction holds 8 bases that match TRBD1. V is cut back by 7 bases and J by 3 bases, with 11 bases in the junction unmatched. CDR1 is given as MNHNY and CDR2 as SVGAGI, both from the germline V gene (reference sequence). Counted from cysteine to phenylalanine, this CDR3 has 16 amino acids. The CDR3 DNA has 48 bases and is translated from base 1.